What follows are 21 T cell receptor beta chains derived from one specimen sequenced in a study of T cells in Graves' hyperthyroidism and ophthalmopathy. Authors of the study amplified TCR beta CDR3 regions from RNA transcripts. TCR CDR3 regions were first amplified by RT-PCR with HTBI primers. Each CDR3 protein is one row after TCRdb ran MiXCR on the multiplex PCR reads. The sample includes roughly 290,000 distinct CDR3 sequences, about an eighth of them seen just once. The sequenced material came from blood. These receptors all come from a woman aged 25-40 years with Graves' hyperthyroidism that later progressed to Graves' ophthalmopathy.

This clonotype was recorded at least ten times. CDR3: CASSSSGANVLTF. DNA for the CDR3: TGTGCCAGTTCATCCTCTGGGGCCAACGTCCTGACTTTC. This chain uses TRBV12-3 or TRBV12-4 with TRBJ2-6; no definite D call. V gave up 9 bases and J gave up 0 bases, with 6 bases separating them. The CDR3 is 13 amino acids.

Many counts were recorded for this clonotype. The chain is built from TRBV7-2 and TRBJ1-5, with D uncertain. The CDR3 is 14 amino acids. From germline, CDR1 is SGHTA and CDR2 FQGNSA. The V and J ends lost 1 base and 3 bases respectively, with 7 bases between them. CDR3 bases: TGTGCCAGCAGCTTAGGGATATACAATCAGCCCCAGCATTTT. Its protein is CASSLGIYNQPQHF.

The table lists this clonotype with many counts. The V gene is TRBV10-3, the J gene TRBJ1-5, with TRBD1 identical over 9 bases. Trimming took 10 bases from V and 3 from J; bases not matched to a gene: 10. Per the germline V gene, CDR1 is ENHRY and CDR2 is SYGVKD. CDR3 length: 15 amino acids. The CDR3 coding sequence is TGTGCCACTTCGACAGGGGGGGAGGCCAATCAGCCCCAGCATTTT. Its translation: CATSTGGEANQPQHF.

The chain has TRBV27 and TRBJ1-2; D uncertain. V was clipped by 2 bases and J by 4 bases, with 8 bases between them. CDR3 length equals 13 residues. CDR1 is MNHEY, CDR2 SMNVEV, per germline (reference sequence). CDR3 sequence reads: CASSLQEGYGYTF. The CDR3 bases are TGTGCCAGCAGTTTACAGGAGGGCTATGGCTACACCTTC.

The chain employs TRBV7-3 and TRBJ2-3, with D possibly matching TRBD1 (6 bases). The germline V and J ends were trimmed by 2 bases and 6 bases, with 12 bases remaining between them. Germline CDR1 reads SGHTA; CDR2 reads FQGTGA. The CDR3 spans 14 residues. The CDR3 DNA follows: TGTGCCAGCAGCTTACGGCCAGGGGTCGATACGCAGTATTTT. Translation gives CASSLRPGVDTQYF.

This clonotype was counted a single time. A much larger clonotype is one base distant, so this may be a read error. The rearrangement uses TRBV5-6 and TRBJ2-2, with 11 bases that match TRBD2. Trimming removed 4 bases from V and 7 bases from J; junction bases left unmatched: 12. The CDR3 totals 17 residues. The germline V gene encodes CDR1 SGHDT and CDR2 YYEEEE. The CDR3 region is CASSHQASGRFGGELFF. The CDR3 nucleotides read TGTGCCAGCAGCCATCAGGCTAGCGGGAGGTTCGGCGGGGAGCTGTTTTTT.

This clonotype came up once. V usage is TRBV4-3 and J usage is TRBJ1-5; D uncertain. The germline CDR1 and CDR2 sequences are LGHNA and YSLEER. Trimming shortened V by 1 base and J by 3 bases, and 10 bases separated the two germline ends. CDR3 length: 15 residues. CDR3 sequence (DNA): TGCGCCAGCAGCCAAGGGGCAGAACACAATCAGCCCCAGCATTTT. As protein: CASSQGAEHNQPQHF.

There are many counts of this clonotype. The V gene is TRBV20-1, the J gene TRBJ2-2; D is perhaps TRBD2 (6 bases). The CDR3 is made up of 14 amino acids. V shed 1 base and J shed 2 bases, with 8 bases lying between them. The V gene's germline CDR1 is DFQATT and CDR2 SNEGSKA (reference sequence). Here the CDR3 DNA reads TGCAGTGCTAGAGGACTAGTCAACACCGGGGAGCTGTTTTTT. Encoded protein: CSARGLVNTGELFF.

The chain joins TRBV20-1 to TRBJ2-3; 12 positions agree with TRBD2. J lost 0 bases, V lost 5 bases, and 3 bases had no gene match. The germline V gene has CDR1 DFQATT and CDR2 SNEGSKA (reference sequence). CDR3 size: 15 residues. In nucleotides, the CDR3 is TGCAGTGCTCCCGGGACTAGCGGGAGCACAGATACGCAGTATTTT. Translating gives CSAPGTSGSTDTQYF.

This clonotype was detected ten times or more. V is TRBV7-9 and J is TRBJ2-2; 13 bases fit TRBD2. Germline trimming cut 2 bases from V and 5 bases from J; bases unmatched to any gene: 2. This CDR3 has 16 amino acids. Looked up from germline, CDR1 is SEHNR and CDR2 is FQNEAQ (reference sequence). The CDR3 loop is CASSLSTSGRTGELFF. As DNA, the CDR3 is TGTGCCAGCAGCTTATCGACTAGCGGGAGGACCGGGGAGCTGTTTTTT.

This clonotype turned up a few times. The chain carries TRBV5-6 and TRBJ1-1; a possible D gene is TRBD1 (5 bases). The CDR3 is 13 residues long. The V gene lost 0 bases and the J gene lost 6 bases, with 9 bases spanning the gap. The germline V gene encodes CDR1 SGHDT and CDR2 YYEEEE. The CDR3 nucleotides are TGTGCCAGCAGCTTGGAAGGGACTGCTGAAGCTTTCTTT. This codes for CASSLEGTAEAFF.

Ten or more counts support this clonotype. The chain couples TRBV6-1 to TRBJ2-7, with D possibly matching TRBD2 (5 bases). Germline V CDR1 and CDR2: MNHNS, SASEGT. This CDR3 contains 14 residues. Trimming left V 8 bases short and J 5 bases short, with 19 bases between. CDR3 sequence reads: CASRGIRGTNEQYF. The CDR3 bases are TGTGCCAGCCGAGGGATTCGGGGAACAAACGAGCAGTACTTC.

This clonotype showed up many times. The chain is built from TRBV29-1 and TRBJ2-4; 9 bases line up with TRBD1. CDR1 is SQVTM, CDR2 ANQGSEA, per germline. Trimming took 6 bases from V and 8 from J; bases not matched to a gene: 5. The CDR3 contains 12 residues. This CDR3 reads CSVGTGRDIQYF. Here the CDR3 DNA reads TGCAGCGTAGGGACAGGGAGGGACATTCAGTACTTC.

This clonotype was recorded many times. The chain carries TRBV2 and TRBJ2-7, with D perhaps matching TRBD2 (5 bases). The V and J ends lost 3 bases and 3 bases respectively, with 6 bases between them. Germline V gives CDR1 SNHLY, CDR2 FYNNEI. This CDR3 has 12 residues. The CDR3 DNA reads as TGTGCCAGCAGTGAGAGGGTCTACGAGCAGTACTTC. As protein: CASSERVYEQYF.

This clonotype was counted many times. DNA for the CDR3: TGTGCCAGCAGTTACCGGGACAGCAATCAGCCCCAGCATTTT. Residues: CASSYRDSNQPQHF. The chain couples TRBV6-5 to TRBJ1-5; a weak D match, TRBD1 (5 bases). CDR3 length: 14 amino acids. Trimming removed 2 bases from V and 1 base from J, with 6 bases in between. Germline loops: CDR1 MNHEY, CDR2 SVGAGI.

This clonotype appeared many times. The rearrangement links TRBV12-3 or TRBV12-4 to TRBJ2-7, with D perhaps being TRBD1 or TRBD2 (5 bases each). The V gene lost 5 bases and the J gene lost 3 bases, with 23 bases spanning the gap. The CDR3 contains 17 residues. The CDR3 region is CASSSTGTENKDYEQYF. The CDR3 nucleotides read TGTGCCAGCAGTAGCACCGGGACGGAAAACAAGGACTACGAGCAGTACTTC.

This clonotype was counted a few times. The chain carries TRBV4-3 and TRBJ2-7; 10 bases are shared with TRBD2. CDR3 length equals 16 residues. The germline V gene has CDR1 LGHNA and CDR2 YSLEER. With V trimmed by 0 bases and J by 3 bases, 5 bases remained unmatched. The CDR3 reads CASSQEWTSGNYEQYF. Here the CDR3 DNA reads TGCGCCAGCAGCCAAGAGTGGACTAGCGGAAACTACGAGCAGTACTTC.

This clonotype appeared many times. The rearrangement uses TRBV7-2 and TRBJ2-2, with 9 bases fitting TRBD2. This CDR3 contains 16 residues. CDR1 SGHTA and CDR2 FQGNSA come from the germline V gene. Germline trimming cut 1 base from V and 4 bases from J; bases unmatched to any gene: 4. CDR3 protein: CASSLVAAGGTGELFF. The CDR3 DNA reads TGTGCCAGCAGCTTAGTAGCAGCGGGAGGCACCGGGGAGCTGTTTTTT. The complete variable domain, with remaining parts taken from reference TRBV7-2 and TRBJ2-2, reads GAGVSQSPSNKVTEKGKDVELRCDPISGHTALYWYRQSLGQGLEFLIYFQGNSAPDKSGLPSDRFSAERTGGSVSTLTIQRTQQEDSAVYLCASSLVAAGGTGELFFGEGSRLTVL.

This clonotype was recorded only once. For the CDR3, the DNA is TGTGCCAGTAGTATTGGAGGGAGGCCCTCACGGGAGCAGTACTTC. It codes for CASSIGGRPSREQYF. The chain carries TRBV19 and TRBJ2-7, with D possibly TRBD2 on 6 matching bases. This CDR3 comprises 15 residues. Per the germline V gene, CDR1 is LNHDA and CDR2 is SQIVND (reference sequence). Trimming took 3 bases from V and 7 from J, leaving 19 bases between them.

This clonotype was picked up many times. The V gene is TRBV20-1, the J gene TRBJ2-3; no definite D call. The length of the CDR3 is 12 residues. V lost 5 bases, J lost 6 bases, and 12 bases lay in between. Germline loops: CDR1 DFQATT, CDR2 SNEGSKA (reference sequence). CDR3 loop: CSAQTHGDTQYF. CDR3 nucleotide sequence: TGCAGTGCTCAAACACACGGGGATACGCAGTATTTT.

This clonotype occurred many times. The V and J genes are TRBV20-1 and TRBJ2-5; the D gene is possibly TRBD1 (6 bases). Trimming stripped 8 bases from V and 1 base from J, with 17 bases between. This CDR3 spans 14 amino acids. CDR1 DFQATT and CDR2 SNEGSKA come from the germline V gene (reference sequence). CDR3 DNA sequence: TGCAGTTCTCTTCCAGGGGACCGCCAAGAGACCCAGTACTTC. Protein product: CSSLPGDRQETQYF.